Shown below are 25 T cell receptor beta chains from a single sample sequenced in a study of control samples from healthy donors and cancer patients. Sequencing was performed with immunoSEQ multiplex PCR; in TCRdb, only in-frame clones are kept and a portion is missing. This sample carries under 300,000 clones, approximately 80% of them seen once, and the ten largest clones take roughly 13%. Sequencing was carried out using PBMCs. These TCRs come from a woman aged 55-69 years with lung cancer.

This clone appeared a single time. The chain joins TRBV19 to TRBJ1-2; D not certain. The V and J ends lost 5 bases and 7 bases respectively, with 11 bases between them. There are 12 residues in the CDR3. Germline CDR1 reads LNHDA; CDR2 reads SQIVND (reference sequence). In DNA, the CDR3 is TGTGCCAGTAGTCAGAGGGCTTCTGGCTACACCTTC. This encodes CASSQRASGYTF.

This rearrangement joins TRBV5-1 to TRBJ2-5; tentatively, D is TRBD1 (7 bases). The V end lost 4 bases, the J end lost 4 bases, and 17 bases lay between the germline ends. CDR3 length: 15 amino acids. In germline, CDR1 is SGHRS, CDR2 YFSETQ. CDR3 coding DNA: TGCGCCAGCAGCGACGCACAGGGGCGGGGAGAGACCCAGTACTTC. Translating it yields CASSDAQGRGETQYF.

The rearrangement uses TRBV4-2 and TRBJ2-1; 8 bases match TRBD2. V was pared by 2 bases and J by 8 bases, with 5 bases of the junction left unmatched. The germline gives CDR1 LGHNA, CDR2 YNFKEQ. The CDR3 consists of 14 residues. The CDR3, as DNA: TGTGCCAGCAGCCAATCGGGGGGGCGCGATGAGCAGTTCTTC. It yields the protein CASSQSGGRDEQFF.

This clone appeared once. The gene calls are TRBV29-1 and TRBJ2-7, with D possibly matching TRBD1 (5 bases). The V gene's germline CDR1 is SQVTM and CDR2 ANQGSEA. This CDR3 has 11 residues. Trimming shortened V by 4 bases and J by 4 bases, and 8 bases separated the two germline ends. CDR3 bases: TGCAGCGTTGCGGACACATACGAGCAGTACTTC. Amino acids: CSVADTYEQYF.

J is TRBJ2-3 and V is TRBV18; D might be TRBD1 or TRBD2, each matching 5 bases. Germline loops: CDR1 KGHSH, CDR2 LQKENI. The V gene lost 4 bases and the J gene lost 2 bases, with 13 bases spanning the gap. There are 15 residues in the CDR3. The CDR3 sequence: CASSRAGGHTDTQYF. As DNA, the CDR3 is TGTGCCAGCTCACGGGCAGGAGGACACACAGATACGCAGTATTTT.

The chain recombines TRBV18 with TRBJ1-5; no firm D call. Deletions cut 4 bases from V and 1 base from J, with 8 bases between. CDR1 is KGHSH and CDR2 is LQKENI in the germline V gene. The CDR3 covers 14 residues. The CDR3 coding sequence is TGTGCCAGCTCACTCCTTGGGAGCAATCAGCCCCAGCATTTT. This translates into CASSLLGSNQPQHF.

This clone was seen once. V gene TRBV6-6 combines with J gene TRBJ1-2; 7 bases are a match to TRBD1. J gave up 7 bases and V 7 bases, and 9 bases lay outside the gene matches. The CDR3 contains 13 residues. CDR1 and CDR2 from the germline V gene are MNHNY and SVGAGI (reference sequence). The CDR3 DNA is TGTGCCAGCACCGGGGGGGCAGGGGGTGGCTACACCTTC. Its protein product is CASTGGAGGGYTF.

The sample holds one count of this clone. CDR3 DNA sequence: TGTGCCAGCAGCCCTACGGGCACTCAAGGTGAAAAACTGTTTTTT. As protein: CASSPTGTQGEKLFF. The rearrangement uses TRBV9 and TRBJ1-4; D gene ambiguous. V lost 4 bases to trimming and J lost 7 bases, with 17 bases between them. This CDR3 contains 15 residues. The V gene's germline CDR1 is SGDLS and CDR2 YYNGEE. Based on the CDR3 plus reference TRBV9 and TRBJ1-4, the full variable domain is DSGVTQTPKHLITATGQRVTLRCSPRSGDLSVYWYQQSLDQGLQFLIQYYNGEERAKGNILERFSAQQFPDLHSELNLSSLELGDSALYFCASSPTGTQGEKLFFGSGTQLSVL.

The V call is TRBV7-3, the J call TRBJ2-7, with TRBD1 matching over 8 bases. J gave up 4 bases and V 10 bases, and 9 bases lay outside the gene matches. The CDR3 length is 13 residues. CDR1 is SGHTA and CDR2 is FQGTGA in the germline V gene. DNA of the CDR3: TGTGCCACTTCGTCAGGGGGCGGGTACGAGCAGTACTTC. Its translation is CATSSGGGYEQYF.

In its sample, this clone was seen once. The V call is TRBV19, the J call TRBJ1-5, with D possibly TRBD1 on 5 matching bases. Germline loops: CDR1 LNHDA, CDR2 SQIVND (reference sequence). CDR3 length: 17 amino acids. Trimming removed 5 bases at V and 0 bases at J, with 17 bases between. The CDR3 nucleotides are TGTGCCAGTAGTTTATCTGGGGCATTAAATAGCAATCAGCCCCAGCATTTT. It translates to CASSLSGALNSNQPQHF.

This clone was seen a few times. V is TRBV6-6 and J is TRBJ1-1; D gene ambiguous. Looked up from germline, CDR1 is MNHNY and CDR2 is SVGAGI (reference sequence). Trimming left V 6 bases short and J 4 bases short, with 15 bases between. This CDR3 comprises 14 residues. The DNA of the CDR3 is TGTGCCAGCAGCAGTCGGGGTGATGGCACTGAAGCTTTCTTT. Protein sequence: CASSSRGDGTEAFF.

Written as DNA, the CDR3 is TGTGCCAGCAGCTTAGCCCTTTCGGAAAACTCTGGAAACACCATATATTTT. Amino acids: CASSLALSENSGNTIYF. The rearrangement uses TRBV7-9 and TRBJ1-3; D gene uncertain. Germline V lookup: CDR1 SEHNR, CDR2 FQNEAQ (reference sequence). The CDR3 consists of 17 residues. V shed 0 bases and J shed 0 bases, with 12 bases lying between them.

CDR3 sequence (DNA): TGTGCCAGCAGCTCCAGGGGGGGGCGCTACACAGATACGCAGTATTTT. Amino acid sequence: CASSSRGGRYTDTQYF. The chain links TRBV5-5 to TRBJ2-3, with D perhaps given as TRBD1 or TRBD2 (7 bases each). The CDR3 loop spans 16 amino acids. In germline, CDR1 is SGHKS, CDR2 YYEKEE (reference sequence). The ends were cut back, 3 bases at V and 2 bases at J, with 16 bases in the middle.

V usage is TRBV15 and J usage is TRBJ2-7; D gene unclear. The CDR3 extends over 13 amino acids. V lost 1 base and J 3 bases, leaving 7 bases between the germline ends. CDR1 LNHNV and CDR2 YYDKDF come from the germline V gene (reference sequence). The DNA of the CDR3 is TGTGCCACCAGCAGAGGGGGATACTACGAGCAGTACTTC. Protein sequence: CATSRGGYYEQYF.

The rearrangement links TRBV7-2 to TRBJ1-5; tentative D call: TRBD1 (5 bases). CDR1 and CDR2 (germline): SGHTA, FQGNSA. V lost 6 bases to trimming and J lost 7 bases, with 13 bases between them. The CDR3 length is 13 residues. The CDR3: CASRGIGDQPQHF. The CDR3 nucleotides read TGTGCCAGCAGAGGGATTGGGGACCAGCCCCAGCATTTT.

This clone was detected only a few times. The chain has TRBV28 and TRBJ1-1; TRBD1 matches at 10 bases. This CDR3 has 14 amino acids. Germline V gene sequence: CDR1 MDHEN, CDR2 SYDVKM. J lost 5 bases, V lost 8 bases, and 8 bases had no gene match. The CDR3 DNA reads TGTGCCAGCCTGACAGGGGGCATCGGGACTGAAGCTTTCTTT. It is translated as CASLTGGIGTEAFF.

The J gene is TRBJ2-2, the V gene TRBV1; the DNA was not used to check the table's D call, TRBD2. TRBV1 is deemed a pseudogene. The CDR3 runs 15 residues. CDR3 nucleotides: TGCACCAGCCGGGGCCTAGCGGGATACACCGGGGAGCTGTTTTTT. It specifies CTSRGLAGYTGELFF.

Notes on this clone: The junction does not match germline at one end; this may be a read error. The chain combines TRBV7-7 with TRBJ2-7, with 8 nucleotides matching TRBD1. This CDR3 has 15 amino acids. Germline loops: CDR1 SSHAT, CDR2 FNYEAQ (reference sequence). The CDR3 region has the DNA TGTGCTAGCAGTCTAGGACAGGGACGATCCTACGAGCAGTACTTC. Translation gives CASSLGQGRSYEQYF.

The rearrangement links TRBV5-1 to TRBJ1-1, with 7 bases aligning to TRBD1. The J segment lost 1 base and the V segment lost 4 bases, leaving 7 bases of the junction unmatched. The CDR3 is 15 residues long. Germline V lookup: CDR1 SGHRS, CDR2 YFSETQ. CDR3 DNA sequence: TGCGCCAGCAGCCTGGACAGGCCAGCGAACACTGAAGCTTTCTTT. This codes for CASSLDRPANTEAFF.

The V call is TRBV5-1, the J call TRBJ2-3; D remains unclear. V was pared by 4 bases and J by 4 bases, with 16 bases between. There are 15 residues in the CDR3. Germline values: CDR1 SGHRS, CDR2 YFSETQ. This CDR3 reads CASSPPGAISDTQYF. The CDR3 DNA reads as TGCGCCAGCAGCCCCCCTGGAGCTATCTCAGATACGCAGTATTTT.

V is TRBV28 and J is TRBJ2-5, with 7 bases identical to TRBD2. CDR1 is MDHEN and CDR2 is SYDVKM in the germline V gene. The trim removed 10 bases at V and 4 bases at J, leaving 9 bases unmatched. The CDR3 covers 13 residues. DNA of the CDR3: TGTGCCACCGAGACTAGCCTCGGAGAGACCCAGTACTTC. Translated: CATETSLGETQYF.

This clone has ten or more counts. The V call is TRBV15, the J call TRBJ2-7, with 13 positions matching TRBD2. The ends lost 1 base at V and 4 bases at J; junction bases unmatched: 7. The CDR3 has 17 residues. Germline assignment: CDR1 LNHNV and CDR2 YYDKDF (reference sequence). The CDR3 loop is CATSRGARTSGGYEQYF. CDR3 sequence (DNA): TGTGCCACCAGCAGAGGGGCGAGGACTAGCGGGGGTTACGAGCAGTACTTC.

The chain carries TRBV13 and TRBJ1-1; weak D call: TRBD1 (5 bases). Germline loops: CDR1 PRHDT, CDR2 FYEKMQ (reference sequence). The length of the CDR3 is 11 residues. Trimming removed 11 bases from V and 11 bases from J, with 18 bases in between. CDR3 in DNA: TGTGCCGCAAGGCTGGGGGTTTTGGCTTTCTTT. It encodes CAARLGVLAFF. The complete variable domain, with remaining parts taken from reference TRBV13 and TRBJ1-1, reads AAGVIQSPRHLIKEKRETATLKCYPIPRHDTVYWYQQGPGQDPQFLISFYEKMQSDKGSIPDRFSAQQFSDYHSELNMSSLELGDSALYFCAARLGVLAFFGQGTRLTVV.

The rearrangement links TRBV2 to TRBJ1-3; 7 positions match TRBD1. The CDR3 runs to 15 residues. V lost 5 bases, J lost 4 bases, and 8 bases stayed unmatched. Germline V gene data show CDR1 as SNHLY and CDR2 as FYNNEI. The chain's CDR3 is CASSPGTVTGNTIYF. Written as DNA, the CDR3 is TGTGCCAGCAGTCCAGGGACAGTCACGGGAAACACCATATATTTT.

V and J are TRBV5-1 and TRBJ2-3, with 8 bases identical to TRBD1. J gave up 9 bases and V 0 bases, and 6 bases lay outside the gene matches. This CDR3 is 14 amino acids long. Germline V CDR1 and CDR2: SGHRS, YFSETQ. CDR3 bases: TGCGCCAGCAGCTTGGTCGGACAGGGAAGGACGCAGTATTTT. Its translation: CASSLVGQGRTQYF.